This is a list of T cell receptor beta chains from one sample in a study of T cell responses to AZD1222 COVID-19 vaccine. Profiled with immunoSEQ multiplex PCR; TCRdb holds only in-frame clones, not every one. The sample holds about 120,000 clones, 80% to 90% seen once. The material sequenced was peripheral blood, taken on day 0 of AZD1222 vaccination. These receptors were collected from an adult in good health. Each CDR3 is given with its conserved first and last residue. A D gene is named only where the DNA matches it firmly. A clone size is listed for some rows: how often the clone was seen (once, few, many), or a class if it is expanded.

V	size	J	D	DNA	CDR3
TRBV29-1	.	TRBJ2-4	TRBD1	TGCAGCGTCCCGGGACAGGGTTTGAACATTCAGTACTTC	CSVPGQGLNIQYF
TRBV30	.	TRBJ1-1	TRBD1	TGTGCCTGGACTGGACAGGATAACACTGAAGCTTTCTTT	CAWTGQDNTEAFF
TRBV5-4	.	TRBJ1-4	.	TGTGCCAGCAGCTTACAAGGGGATGAAAAACTGTTTTTT	CASSLQGDEKLFF
TRBV7-2	.	TRBJ1-1	.	TGTGCCAGCAGCTTAGAGGGGGGATTGGCCACTGAAGCTTTCTTT	CASSLEGGLATEAFF
TRBV5-1	.	TRBJ1-2	TRBD1	TGCGCCAGCAGCGCTACAGGGGCCTTTACCTATGGCTACACCTTC	CASSATGAFTYGYTF
TRBV6-5	.	TRBJ1-2	TRBD1	TGTGCCACCCTTCTACGGACAGGGGCCTCTGGCTACACCTTC	CATLLRTGASGYTF
TRBV30	.	TRBJ2-3	.	TGTGCCTGGAGTCTATACCCCACAGATACGCAGTATTTT	CAWSLYPTDTQYF
TRBV18	.	TRBJ1-1	TRBD1	TGTGCCAGCTCCCCGACAGGGGGCACTGAAGCTTTCTTT	CASSPTGGTEAFF
TRBV3-1/TRBV3-2	.	TRBJ1-4	.	TGTGCCAGCAGCTCTTCCCAGGGGCTTAATGAAAAACTGTTTTTT	CASSSSQGLNEKLFF
TRBV3-1/TRBV3-2	.	TRBJ2-7	.	TGTGCCAGCAGCCAAGTTAATCGGACCACCTTCTCCTACGAGCAGTACTTC	CASSQVNRTTFSYEQYF
TRBV5-6	.	TRBJ2-7	.	TGTGCCAGCAGCTTGGATGCGGGACAGCCCTACGAGCAGTACTTC	CASSLDAGQPYEQYF
TRBV2	.	TRBJ2-5	TRBD2	TGTGCCAGCAGTGGGGGGGGTTTAGGAGGAAGCTCAGAGACCCAGTACTTC	CASSGGGLGGSSETQYF
TRBV5-1	.	TRBJ2-4	TRBD1	TGCGCCAGCAGCCAACAGGGGGCGCTGGAGAACATTCAGTACTTC	CASSQQGALENIQYF
TRBV18	.	TRBJ2-3	.	TGTGCCAGCTCAGAAGCGGGAGATACGCAGTATTTT	CASSEAGDTQYF
TRBV18	.	TRBJ2-4	.	TGTGCCAGCTCACCAGAGAGGGGAACAAACATTCAGTACTTC	CASSPERGTNIQYF
TRBV2	.	TRBJ1-6	.	TGTGCCGTTGGGGGTGTTAATAATTCACCCCTCCACTTT	CAVGGVNNSPLHF
TRBV7-3	once	TRBJ2-1	.	TGTGCCAGCAGCTTAACCTCGTGGCAGGCGTCCTACAATGAGCAGTTCTTC	CASSLTSWQASYNEQFF
TRBV5-1	.	TRBJ1-1	.	TGCGCCAGCAGTTCAGGGAACACTGAAGCTTTCTTT	CASSSGNTEAFF
TRBV18	once	TRBJ1-4	.	TGTGCCAGCTCACCACCGTCGAATGAAAAACTGTTTTTT	CASSPPSNEKLFF
TRBV28	.	TRBJ1-3	TRBD1	TGTGCCAGCAGCCCACCCCGGGACAGGTACACGACGAGCTCTGGAAACACCATATATTTT	CASSPPRDRYTTSSGNTIYF
TRBV7-9	.	TRBJ1-5	.	TGTGCCAGCAGCTTAGCCAGGTTTGGCAATCAGCCCCAGCATTTT	CASSLARFGNQPQHF
TRBV5-1	.	TRBJ2-1	TRBD2	TGCGCCAGCAGCTCCACTAGCGGGGATCCCCTAAACAATGAGCAGTTCTTC	CASSSTSGDPLNNEQFF
TRBV27	.	TRBJ1-2	.	TGTGCCAGCAGTCCGATAATCACGGGGTTGTATGGCTACACCTTC	CASSPIITGLYGYTF
TRBV5-1	once	TRBJ2-7	TRBD2	TGCGCCAGCAGCTTGGAATTGCGGACTAGCAACGAGCAGTACTTC	CASSLELRTSNEQYF
TRBV28	.	TRBJ1-3	.	TGTGCCAGCACAGGGGGAAACACCATATATTTT	CASTGGNTIYF
TRBV7-2	.	TRBJ2-1	.	TGTGCCAGCAGCTTAACTACCCTCAATGAGCAGTTCTTC	CASSLTTLNEQFF
TRBV5-6	.	TRBJ2-1	.	TGTGCCAGCAGCCGGGACACGTTATACAATGAGCAGTTCTTC	CASSRDTLYNEQFF
TRBV7-9	.	TRBJ2-5	TRBD1	TGTGCCAGCAGCTCCGGGACAGGGTCTCAGGAGACCCAGTACTTC	CASSSGTGSQETQYF
TRBV5-5	.	TRBJ1-2	.	TGTGCCAGCAGCCCCAACCTGGTAGGGTTTTCTGGGTATGGCTACACCTTC	CASSPNLVGFSGYGYTF
TRBV6-5	.	TRBJ2-7	TRBD2	TGTGCCAGCAGTATCGCCGGGACTAGCGGCGAGCAGTACTTC	CASSIAGTSGEQYF
TRBV19	.	TRBJ1-5	TRBD1	TGTGCCAGTAGTACACGGACAGGAGTTAGCAATCAGCCCCAGCATTTT	CASSTRTGVSNQPQHF
TRBV3-1/TRBV3-2	.	TRBJ1-1	.	TGTGCCAGCAGCCACGGACGGGGCACTGAAGCTTTCTTT	CASSHGRGTEAFF
TRBV2	.	TRBJ2-5	.	TGTGCCAGCAGTGACCCGGACTTGGCCCAAGAGACCCAGTACTTC	CASSDPDLAQETQYF
TRBV14	once	TRBJ1-1	.	TGTGCCAGCAGCCGACAAACACATAACACTGAAGCTTTCTTT	CASSRQTHNTEAFF
TRBV7-2	.	TRBJ1-5	TRBD1	TGTGCCAGCGGACGACAGGGGGATCAGCCCCAGCATTTT	CASGRQGDQPQHF
TRBV7-6	.	TRBJ1-1	.	TGTGCCAGCAGCTCCCTCTTGGAGGGAAGTTGGGCTGAAGCTTTCTTT	CASSSLLEGSWAEAFF